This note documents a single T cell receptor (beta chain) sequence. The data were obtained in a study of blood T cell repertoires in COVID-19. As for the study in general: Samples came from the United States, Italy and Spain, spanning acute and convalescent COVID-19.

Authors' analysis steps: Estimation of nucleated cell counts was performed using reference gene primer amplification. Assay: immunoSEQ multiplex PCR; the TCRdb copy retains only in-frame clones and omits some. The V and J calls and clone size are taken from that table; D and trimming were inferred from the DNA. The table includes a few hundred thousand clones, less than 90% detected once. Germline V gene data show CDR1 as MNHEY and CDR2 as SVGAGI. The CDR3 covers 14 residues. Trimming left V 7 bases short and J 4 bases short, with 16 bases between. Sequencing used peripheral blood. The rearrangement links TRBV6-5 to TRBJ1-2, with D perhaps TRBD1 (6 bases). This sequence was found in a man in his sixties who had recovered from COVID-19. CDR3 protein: CASNAVGAGYGYTF. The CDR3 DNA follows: TGTGCCAGCAATGCAGTGGGGGCCGGCTATGGCTACACCTTC.